These 8 T cell receptor beta chains came from one sample sequenced in a study of blood T cell repertoires in COVID-19. Repertoires were generated with immunoSEQ multiplex PCR, while TCRdb's copy carries only in-frame clones and drops some. The sample has roughly 300,000 clones, 92% seen once. Input material: PBMCs or T cells enriched from blood (not recorded which). The source is a woman aged 30 to 39 who had recovered from COVID-19.

The rearrangement joins TRBV4-2 to TRBJ2-5, with 9 bases fitting TRBD2. The CDR3 is 17 amino acids. V gave up 1 base and J gave up 4 bases; unmatched junction bases: 10. Germline-derived CDR1 and CDR2 are LGHNA and YNFKEQ. The CDR3 bases are TGTGCCAGCAGCCAAGGCCCTAGCGGGGCGGAGGGAGAGACCCAGTACTTC. Protein: CASSQGPSGAEGETQYF.

The chain links TRBV7-9 to TRBJ2-7; D remains ambiguous. With 4 bases removed from V and 0 bases from J, the gap between germline ends came to 7 bases. Germline V lookup: CDR1 SEHNR, CDR2 FQNEAQ (reference sequence). The CDR3 loop spans 13 amino acids. The CDR3 nucleotides read TGTGCCAGCAGCTCTCCGGTCTCCTACGAGCAGTACTTC. Translated: CASSSPVSYEQYF.

The chain links TRBV19 to TRBJ1-1, with 8 bases matching TRBD1. V shed 6 bases and J 1 base; nucleotides not matched to a gene: 1. The CDR3 loop spans 13 amino acids. The germline V gene has CDR1 LNHDA and CDR2 SQIVND (reference sequence). CDR3 bases: TGTGCCAGTAGAGACAGGGGGAACACTGAAGCTTTCTTT. Amino acid sequence: CASRDRGNTEAFF.

This sequence joins TRBV20-1 and TRBJ2-1; TRBD1 matches at 10 bases. Germline V CDR1 and CDR2: DFQATT, SNEGSKA (reference sequence). This CDR3 region has 13 residues. Trimming removed 3 bases from V and 7 bases from J; junction bases left unmatched: 3. CDR3 sequence reads: CSASMGQGNEQFF. The CDR3 coding sequence is TGCAGTGCTAGTATGGGACAGGGGAATGAGCAGTTCTTC.

The J gene is TRBJ1-4, the V gene TRBV28; TRBD1 agrees at 7 bases. Germline CDR1 MDHEN, CDR2 SYDVKM. The CDR3 consists of 14 residues. J gave up 6 bases and V 2 bases, and 3 bases lay outside the gene matches. The DNA for the CDR3 is TGTGCCAGCAGTTTACAGGGGGTTGATGAAAAACTGTTTTTT. Residues: CASSLQGVDEKLFF.

The CDR3: CASSPTRVAYGYTF. The CDR3 DNA is TGCGCCAGCAGCCCGACCAGGGTGGCCTATGGCTACACCTTC. V gene TRBV5-1 combines with J gene TRBJ1-2; TRBD1 might be the D (5 bases). In germline, CDR1 is SGHRS, CDR2 YFSETQ. The CDR3 covers 14 residues. V lost 4 bases, J lost 4 bases, and 14 bases lay in between.

The gene calls are TRBV18 and TRBJ1-1, with D possibly being TRBD1 (6 bases). Trimming took off 4 bases at V and 0 bases at J, with 9 bases between the two ends. CDR3 length equals 14 residues. CDR1 is KGHSH, CDR2 LQKENI, per germline. CDR3 sequence reads: CASSRQEMNTEAFF. CDR3 nucleotide sequence: TGTGCCAGCTCACGACAGGAGATGAACACTGAAGCTTTCTTT.

The genes are TRBV7-3 and TRBJ2-2; maybe TRBD1 (6 bases). The V and J ends lost 5 bases and 0 bases respectively, with 19 bases between them. The CDR3 covers 18 residues. From germline, CDR1 is SGHTA and CDR2 FQGTGA. The CDR3, as DNA: TGTGCCAGCAGCCGGGGCAGTTCCGGGACAACGAACACCGGGGAGCTGTTTTTT. It yields the protein CASSRGSSGTTNTGELFF.